This entry lists 7 T cell receptor beta chains sequenced from one sample in a study of T cell responses to AZD1222 COVID-19 vaccine. Repertoires were generated with immunoSEQ multiplex PCR, while TCRdb's copy carries only in-frame clones and drops some. The profile covers fewer than 120,000 clones, with roughly 92% appearing a single time and about 2.6% taken by the ten largest. Sequenced here: peripheral blood, sampled 28 days after the second AZD1222 dose. The source is an adult who received the AZD1222 COVID-19 vaccine.

The chain has TRBV7-2 and TRBJ1-4; TRBD1 aligns across 11 bases. With V trimmed by 2 bases and J by 4 bases, 6 bases remained unmatched. The CDR3 loop spans 17 amino acids. In germline, CDR1 is SGHTA, CDR2 FQGNSA. CDR3 DNA: TGTGCCAGCAGCTTAACGGGACAGGGGGGAGGTAATGAAAAACTGTTTTTT. It specifies CASSLTGQGGGNEKLFF.

CDR3 coding DNA: TGCGCCAGCAGCTTGGGAGGACTAGCGGGGAGGGCCGGAAGCGAGCAGTACTTC. This encodes CASSLGGLAGRAGSEQYF. The chain carries TRBV5-1 and TRBJ2-7; 12 bases agree with TRBD2. The V segment lost 0 bases and the J segment 6 bases; nucleotides outside the gene matches: 13. This CDR3 contains 18 residues. The germline V gene has CDR1 SGHRS and CDR2 YFSETQ.

The chain has TRBV10-3 and TRBJ1-1; maybe TRBD1 (6 bases). Per the germline V gene, CDR1 is ENHRY and CDR2 is SYGVKD. The CDR3 consists of 15 residues. V lost 6 bases and J 0 bases, leaving 14 bases between the germline ends. The CDR3 DNA follows: TGTGCCATCAGCGCGACGACAGGTATGAACACTGAAGCTTTCTTT. As protein: CAISATTGMNTEAFF.

The chain has TRBV4-2 and TRBJ2-5; 9 positions agree with TRBD2. The length of the CDR3 is 15 residues. V shed 1 base, J shed 5 bases, and the junction held 5 bases outside the gene matches. Germline V gene sequence: CDR1 LGHNA, CDR2 YNFKEQ. The CDR3, as DNA: TGTGCCAGCAGCCAAGTTGCTAGCGGGGACGAGACCCAGTACTTC. Its translation is CASSQVASGDETQYF.

This clone was recorded only once. This chain's CDR3 is CASSLRGGGNQPQHF. The CDR3 DNA sequence: TGCGCCAGCAGCTTGAGGGGTGGTGGGAATCAGCCCCAGCATTTT. The chain employs TRBV5-1 and TRBJ1-5; D perhaps matches TRBD1 (5 bases). The germline V gene encodes CDR1 SGHRS and CDR2 YFSETQ. The CDR3 loop spans 15 amino acids. Trimming pared 1 base from V and 4 bases from J, leaving 12 bases between.

The V and J genes are TRBV28 and TRBJ1-5, with no clear D. This CDR3 contains 14 residues. V lost 4 bases and J 1 base, leaving 8 bases between the germline ends. CDR1 MDHEN and CDR2 SYDVKM come from the germline V gene. The CDR3 DNA is TGTGCCAGCAGTTGGGTATCCAGCAATCAGCCCCAGCATTTT. Translation gives CASSWVSSNQPQHF.

The genes are TRBV6-5 and TRBJ2-2; D gene ambiguous. The CDR3 has 14 amino acids. The ends were cut back, 7 bases at V and 0 bases at J, with 9 bases in the middle. Germline CDR1 reads MNHEY; CDR2 reads SVGAGI. The CDR3 region has the DNA TGTGCCAGCATGAGACAAACGAACACCGGGGAGCTGTTTTTT. It codes for CASMRQTNTGELFF.